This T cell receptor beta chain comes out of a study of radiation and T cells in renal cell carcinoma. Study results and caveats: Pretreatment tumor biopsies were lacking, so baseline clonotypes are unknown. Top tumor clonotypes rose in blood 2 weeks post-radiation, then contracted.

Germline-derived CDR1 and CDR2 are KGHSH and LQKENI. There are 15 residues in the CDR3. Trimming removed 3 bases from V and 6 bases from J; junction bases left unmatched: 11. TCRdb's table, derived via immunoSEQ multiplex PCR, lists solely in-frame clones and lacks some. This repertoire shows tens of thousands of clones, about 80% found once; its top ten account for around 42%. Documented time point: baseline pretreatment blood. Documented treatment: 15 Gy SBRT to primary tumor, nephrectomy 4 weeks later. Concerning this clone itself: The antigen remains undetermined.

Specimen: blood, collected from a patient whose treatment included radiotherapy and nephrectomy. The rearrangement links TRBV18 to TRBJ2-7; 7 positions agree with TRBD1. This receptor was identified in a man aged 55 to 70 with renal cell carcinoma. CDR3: CASSPNANRGGEQYF. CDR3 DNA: TGTGCCAGCTCACCTAACGCGAACAGGGGCGGCGAGCAGTACTTC.